This T cell receptor (beta chain) was retrieved from a study of CD8 T cells in ankylosing spondylitis. The V and J ends lost 3 bases and 3 bases respectively, with 6 bases between them. The germline gives CDR1 LGHDT, CDR2 YNNKEL (reference sequence). The CDR3 loop spans 14 amino acids. TCRdb passed the 5' RACE reads through MiXCR, listing each CDR3 protein once. The repertoire includes about 140,000 distinct CDR3 sequences, more than 5.5% of them detected once, and 9.5% to 15% sits in the top ten. This clonotype was picked up many times. What it binds is not known. Study-level points and caveats: Ankylosing spondylitis blood seemed to carry a telltale TCR beta motif made of roughly eight highly homologous variants. Previous work reported some of these motif variants in the synovial fluid and blood of reactive arthritis.

Sequences were obtained from blood, either unsorted or a sorted T cell fraction (not recorded which). The chain links TRBV3-1 to TRBJ1-6; D is unclear. The receptor was isolated from a female donor with ankylosing spondylitis or in good health (not recorded which). CDR3 coding DNA: TGTGCCAGCAGCCAGCGAAACTATAATTCACCCCTCCACTTT. Encoded protein: CASSQRNYNSPLHF.